This TCR beta chain was sequenced during a study of human T cells and chemical hapten exposure. Study in general: Sensitization was performed using 2% DPC on a 2 cm by 2 cm upper inner arm skin site. Study findings and constraints: DPC sensitization did not alter TCRs above 1 in 1000 frequency. Expanded TCRs produced significantly more large CDR3 similarity clusters than controls did.

A single record per CDR3 protein comes from TCRdb applying MiXCR to the RACE reads. The repertoire holds around 160,000 distinct CDR3 sequences, with about 15% as singletons. Germline CDR1 DFQATT, CDR2 SNEGSKA (reference sequence). With 5 bases removed from V and 3 bases from J, the gap between germline ends came to 6 bases. The CDR3 runs to 11 residues. Indicated time point: patch test 1, 2 weeks after DPC sensitization. The treatment denotes: therapeutic diphenylcyclopropenone sensitization with weekly scalp DPC. Every donor had alopecia and was 18 to 70 years old; all were suitable for DPC. This clonotype showed up just a few times. The antigen is undetermined.

This material consisted of whole blood, taken in connection with sensitization to the hapten diphenylcyclopropenone (DPC). The chain couples TRBV20-1 to TRBJ2-3; D is unresolved. This TCR was sampled from a woman between 25 and 40 years old with alopecia areata. Some clones in this sample may be carry-over from other donors' samples. CDR3 nucleotide sequence: TGCAGTGCTGGCACTACAGATACGCAGTATTTT. It codes for CSAGTTDTQYF.